The 31 T cell receptor beta chains presented below share a single source sample, sequenced in a study of CD8 T cells in Susac syndrome. The RNA input was roughly 0.45 to 1 ug, and it was reverse transcribed with random hexamers. TCRdb processed the immunoSEQ multiplex PCR reads anew with MiXCR; each CDR3 protein has one entry. The table lists about 50,000 distinct CDR3 sequences, roughly 93% of them singletons. The sequenced sample consisted of CD8+ T cells from PBMCs. These TCRs come from a human donor with multiple sclerosis.

The chain joins TRBV24-1 to TRBJ2-3; 10 nucleotides line up with TRBD1. The CDR3 is made up of 17 amino acids. Germline V gives CDR1 KGHDR, CDR2 SFDVKD. The V gene end was trimmed by 0 bases and the J gene end by 2 bases; junction bases not matched to a gene: 4. The CDR3 reads CATSDLSGTGDTDTQYF. In DNA, the CDR3 is TGTGCCACCAGTGATTTGTCCGGGACAGGGGACACAGATACGCAGTATTTT.

Concerning this clonotype: The CDR3 carries no conserved terminal phenylalanine or tryptophan, so it likely arises from a read error. The chain uses TRBV5-1 and TRBJ1-1; D may be TRBD1 (5 bases). With 0 bases removed from V and 3 bases from J, the gap between germline ends came to 9 bases. This CDR3 has 14 amino acids. Germline V gene sequence: CDR1 SGHRS, CDR2 YFSETQ. CDR3 residues: CASSLAGLDTEAFL. CDR3 sequence (DNA): TGCGCCAGCAGCTTGGCAGGGTTGGACACTGAAGCTTTCCTT.

The rearrangement links TRBV6-6 to TRBJ2-2; D may be TRBD2 (5 bases). From germline, CDR1 is MNHNY and CDR2 SVGAGI (reference sequence). Trimming cost V 0 bases and J 3 bases, with 5 bases left between them. The CDR3 is 14 residues long. The CDR3 is CASSYSDYTGELFF. The DNA for the CDR3 is TGTGCCAGCAGTTACTCGGACTACACCGGGGAGCTGTTTTTT.

The chain has TRBV9 and TRBJ2-3; TRBD2 aligns across 10 bases. The CDR3 is 15 amino acids. The germline V gene has CDR1 SGDLS and CDR2 YYNGEE. J lost 7 bases, V lost 3 bases, and 8 bases had no gene match. CDR3 DNA sequence: TGTGCCAGCAGCGACACTAGCGGGGCGACGAATACGCAGTATTTT. Its protein product is CASSDTSGATNTQYF.

The rearrangement links TRBV5-6 to TRBJ2-1; either TRBD1 or TRBD2 may supply D (5 bases each). With 0 bases removed from V and 2 bases from J, the gap between germline ends came to 12 bases. The germline V gene encodes CDR1 SGHDT and CDR2 YYEEEE. CDR3 length equals 16 residues. CDR3 DNA: TGTGCCAGCAGCTTGGCCCATCCGGGGCCCTACAATGAGCAGTTCTTC. Encoded protein: CASSLAHPGPYNEQFF.

The chain uses TRBV5-1 and TRBJ2-7, with D perhaps matching TRBD1 (5 bases). The germline V and J ends were trimmed by 3 bases and 5 bases, with 12 bases remaining between them. This CDR3 is 13 amino acids long. Per the germline V gene, CDR1 is SGHRS and CDR2 is YFSETQ. The CDR3 DNA reads as TGCGCCAGCAGCTGGGGCCGAGGAGACGAGCAGTACTTC. Amino acids: CASSWGRGDEQYF.

This clonotype was picked up one time. The chain links TRBV20-1 to TRBJ1-2; D not resolved. V dropped 5 bases and J dropped 12 bases, with 10 bases sitting between them. Germline V CDR1 and CDR2: DFQATT, SNEGSKA (reference sequence). This CDR3 comprises 9 residues. In nucleotides, the CDR3 is TGCAGTGCTCTCCCTTCGGACACCTTC. This translates into CSALPSDTF.

CDR3 sequence: CASSARQGGNEQFF. CDR3 nucleotides: TGTGCCAGCAGCGCCCGACAGGGAGGCAATGAGCAGTTCTTC. The rearrangement joins TRBV9 to TRBJ2-1; perhaps TRBD1 as D (7 bases). V dropped 3 bases and J dropped 6 bases, with 13 bases sitting between them. The CDR3 contains 14 residues. The germline gives CDR1 SGDLS, CDR2 YYNGEE.

The CDR3 bases are TGTGCCAGCACCGGACTAGAGGGGGGCACAGATACGCAGTATTTT. Its translation: CASTGLEGGTDTQYF. The V and J genes are TRBV6-1 and TRBJ2-3, with TRBD2 as a possible D gene (7 bases). V was pared by 7 bases and J by 1 base, with 15 bases between. This CDR3 comprises 15 residues. CDR1 is MNHNS and CDR2 is SASEGT in the germline V gene.

The chain joins TRBV30 to TRBJ1-1, with D maybe TRBD1 (6 bases). Germline CDR1 and CDR2: GTSNPN and SVGIG (reference sequence). CDR3 length equals 12 residues. V shed 4 bases and J shed 11 bases, with 17 bases lying between them. As DNA, the CDR3 is TGTGCCTGGACGGATCAAACAGGGACGGCTTTCTTT. As protein: CAWTDQTGTAFF.

This rearrangement joins TRBV10-2 to TRBJ2-7; D gene unclear. Germline-derived CDR1 and CDR2 are WSHSY and SAAADI. The V end was cut by 0 bases, the J end by 4 bases, with 13 bases between. This CDR3 has 15 residues. The CDR3 sequence is CASSESPGYGYEQYF. The CDR3 DNA reads as TGCGCCAGCAGTGAGTCTCCGGGTTATGGGTACGAGCAGTACTTC.

The chain is built from TRBV5-1 and TRBJ1-1; D is ambiguous. Trimming shortened V by 4 bases and J by 0 bases, and 13 bases separated the two germline ends. Per the germline V gene, CDR1 is SGHRS and CDR2 is YFSETQ. The CDR3 is 15 amino acids. Here the CDR3 DNA reads TGCGCCAGCAGCGGCGGAGTGGGGATGAACACTGAAGCTTTCTTT. The encoded protein is CASSGGVGMNTEAFF.

The chain couples TRBV29-1 to TRBJ1-2; a weak D match, TRBD1 (5 bases). The V end was cut by 6 bases, the J end by 0 bases, with 17 bases between. Germline V lookup: CDR1 SQVTM, CDR2 ANQGSEA. This CDR3 spans 15 amino acids. The CDR3 loop reads CSVAIDSLSNYGYTF. CDR3 nucleotides: TGCAGCGTCGCCATAGACAGTTTATCTAACTATGGCTACACCTTC.

This clonotype has just one count. V usage is TRBV12-3 or TRBV12-4 and J usage is TRBJ1-5; D unclear. Trimming took off 4 bases at V and 0 bases at J, with 4 bases between the two ends. This CDR3 is built from 13 residues. The CDR3 region is CASSYYSNQPQHF. The CDR3 DNA follows: TGTGCCAGCAGTTACTATAGCAATCAGCCCCAGCATTTT.

This rearrangement joins TRBV6-2 or TRBV6-3 to TRBJ2-5; no reliable D call. CDR1 and CDR2 from the germline V gene are MNHEY and SVGEGT. Between the trimmed V and J ends, which lost 7 bases and 2 bases, there was a span of 8 bases. There are 12 residues in the CDR3. As DNA, the CDR3 is TGTGCCAGCATGGGCGGACAAGAGACCCAGTACTTC. Amino acid sequence: CASMGGQETQYF.

V is TRBV7-6 and J is TRBJ1-1; no clear D. V was clipped by 0 bases and J by 1 base, with 9 bases between them. There are 15 residues in the CDR3. The germline gives CDR1 SGHVS, CDR2 FNYEAQ. The CDR3 loop reads CASSLAYAQNTEAFF. In DNA form, the CDR3 reads TGTGCCAGCAGCTTAGCGTATGCCCAGAACACTGAAGCTTTCTTT.

The chain uses TRBV28 and TRBJ1-5; 8 bases are shared with TRBD1. The trim removed 6 bases at V and 0 bases at J, leaving 7 bases unmatched. This CDR3 has 16 residues. In germline, CDR1 is MDHEN, CDR2 SYDVKM. The DNA of the CDR3 is TGTGCCAGCAGGCCTGACAGGGGCCATAGCAATCAGCCCCAGCATTTT. It is translated as CASRPDRGHSNQPQHF.

V and J are TRBV28 and TRBJ2-5; no clear D. V was shortened by 6 bases and J by 2 bases, with 25 bases between the two germline ends. Germline CDR1 MDHEN, CDR2 SYDVKM. The CDR3 length is 18 residues. CDR3 amino acids: CASSPPPGVAQPQETQYF. CDR3 in DNA: TGTGCCAGCAGCCCCCCGCCTGGGGTTGCACAACCTCAAGAGACCCAGTACTTC.

This clonotype has just one count. This chain links TRBV5-6 with TRBJ2-7, with a possible D match to TRBD2 (5 bases). CDR1 SGHDT and CDR2 YYEEEE come from the germline V gene. This CDR3 region has 15 residues. Trimming removed 4 bases at V and 3 bases at J, with 17 bases between. The CDR3: CASSTPIEGNYEQYF. The CDR3 DNA reads TGTGCCAGCAGCACCCCTATCGAGGGAAACTACGAGCAGTACTTC.

The rearrangement uses TRBV15 and TRBJ2-2; D is undetermined. Germline-derived CDR1 and CDR2 are LNHNV and YYDKDF (reference sequence). The length of the CDR3 is 15 residues. The ends were cut back, 0 bases at V and 4 bases at J, with 9 bases in the middle. In DNA, the CDR3 is TGTGCCACCAGCAGAGAGGGTTTTGGCACCGGGGAGCTGTTTTTT. It codes for CATSREGFGTGELFF. The full variable domain, completed using reference TRBV15 and TRBJ2-2, is DAMVIQNPRYQVTQFGKPVTLSCSQTLNHNVMYWYQQKSSQAPKLLFHYYDKDFNNEADTPDNFQSRRPNTSFCFLDIRSPGLGDTAMYLCATSREGFGTGELFFGEGSRLTVL.

The V gene is TRBV11-3, the J gene TRBJ1-1; no definite D call. This CDR3 comprises 12 residues. Trimming pared 3 bases from V and 2 bases from J, leaving 4 bases between. CDR1 and CDR2 from the germline V gene are SGHNT and YENEEA. CDR3 loop: CASSFSNTEAFF. CDR3 sequence (DNA): TGTGCCAGCAGCTTTTCTAACACTGAAGCTTTCTTT. The full variable domain, in which reference TRBV11-3 and TRBJ1-1 provide the parts outside the CDR3, is EAGVVQSPRYKIIEKKQPVAFWCNPISGHNTLYWYLQNLGQGPELLIRYENEEAVDDSQLPKDRFSAERLKGVDSTLKIQPAELGDSAVYLCASSFSNTEAFFGQGTRLTVV.

The V call is TRBV7-9, the J call TRBJ2-7; 7 nucleotides line up with TRBD2. The CDR3 length is 12 residues. The germline V gene has CDR1 SEHNR and CDR2 FQNEAQ (reference sequence). With 8 bases clipped from V and 2 bases from J, the junction kept 3 bases outside the gene matches. The CDR3 DNA reads TGTGCCAGCGGGAGCGGGACCTACGAGCAGTACTTC. The encoded protein is CASGSGTYEQYF.

This clonotype was detected once. The chain couples TRBV27 to TRBJ2-2, with TRBD2 as a possible D gene (5 bases). V lost 5 bases to trimming and J lost 7 bases, with 11 bases between them. Germline V lookup: CDR1 MNHEY, CDR2 SMNVEV (reference sequence). The CDR3 loop spans 13 amino acids. Here the CDR3 reads CASSGAGSGELFF. CDR3 coding DNA: TGTGCCAGCAGTGGCGCGGGCAGCGGGGAGCTGTTTTTT.

This chain joins TRBV2 and TRBJ2-2; D ambiguous. The length of the CDR3 is 10 residues. The germline CDR1 and CDR2 sequences are SNHLY and FYNNEI. Trimming removed 9 bases from V and 4 bases from J, with 3 bases in between. CDR3 amino acids: CARGTGELFF. The DNA for the CDR3 is TGTGCCAGGGGCACCGGGGAGCTGTTTTTT.

This clonotype was recorded once. This sequence joins TRBV23-1 and TRBJ1-2; 8 nucleotides line up with TRBD1. TRBV23-1 is an open reading frame whose function is uncertain. J was trimmed by 6 bases and V by 6 bases; bases with no gene match: 9. The CDR3 is 14 amino acids. The CDR3 nucleotides are TGCGCCAGCAGCCCCGGCGGCAGGGGGCATGGCTACACCTTC. Protein product: CASSPGGRGHGYTF.

The chain combines TRBV7-9 with TRBJ2-7; D is uncertain. Germline values: CDR1 SEHNR, CDR2 FQNEAQ (reference sequence). The CDR3 covers 17 residues. V dropped 4 bases and J dropped 1 base, with 20 bases sitting between them. CDR3 sequence (DNA): TGTGCCAGCAGCTCCCAGCCTGGGGTAATAGTTTCCTACGAGCAGTACTTC. This sequence encodes CASSSQPGVIVSYEQYF.

V usage is TRBV19 and J usage is TRBJ2-7; D may be TRBD1 (5 bases). This CDR3 is built from 14 residues. Trimming took 3 bases from V and 3 from J, leaving 12 bases between them. From germline, CDR1 is LNHDA and CDR2 SQIVND (reference sequence). The CDR3 here is CASSITTGFYEQYF. The CDR3 bases are TGTGCCAGTAGTATCACCACAGGATTCTACGAGCAGTACTTC.

The DNA for the CDR3 is TGCGCCAGCAGCCCACCACGACAGGGAGGCTCCTACAATGAGCAGTTCTTC. The encoded protein is CASSPPRQGGSYNEQFF. This chain joins TRBV4-1 and TRBJ2-1, with D tentatively TRBD1 (7 bases). Germline loops: CDR1 MGHRA, CDR2 YSYEKL. The CDR3 contains 17 residues. Trimming removed 4 bases at V and 0 bases at J, with 16 bases between.

This rearrangement joins TRBV20-1 to TRBJ2-1; the D is unclear. Germline V gene data show CDR1 as DFQATT and CDR2 as SNEGSKA (reference sequence). CDR3 length: 16 residues. V lost 1 base, J lost 0 bases, and 13 bases lay in between. The CDR3 DNA reads TGCAGTGCTAGAGGGGTGCCTCTCCGCTCCTACAATGAGCAGTTCTTC. Its protein product is CSARGVPLRSYNEQFF.

This rearrangement joins TRBV2 to TRBJ2-5; a possible D gene is TRBD2 (6 bases). The CDR3 is made up of 15 amino acids. V dropped 7 bases and J dropped 2 bases, with 17 bases sitting between them. CDR1 and CDR2 (germline): SNHLY, FYNNEI. The CDR3 DNA sequence: TGTGCCAGCACCGCTGAGGGGACTCCTCAAGAGACCCAGTACTTC. It specifies CASTAEGTPQETQYF.

The chain recombines TRBV11-1 with TRBJ2-2; D may correspond to TRBD1 or TRBD2 (5 bases each). This CDR3 has 16 amino acids. Trimming shortened V by 3 bases and J by 0 bases, and 11 bases separated the two germline ends. CDR1 is SGHAT and CDR2 is FQDESV in the germline V gene (reference sequence). CDR3 DNA sequence: TGTGCCAGCAGCTTCCTTCGGGGACCGAACACCGGGGAGCTGTTTTTT. It codes for CASSFLRGPNTGELFF.